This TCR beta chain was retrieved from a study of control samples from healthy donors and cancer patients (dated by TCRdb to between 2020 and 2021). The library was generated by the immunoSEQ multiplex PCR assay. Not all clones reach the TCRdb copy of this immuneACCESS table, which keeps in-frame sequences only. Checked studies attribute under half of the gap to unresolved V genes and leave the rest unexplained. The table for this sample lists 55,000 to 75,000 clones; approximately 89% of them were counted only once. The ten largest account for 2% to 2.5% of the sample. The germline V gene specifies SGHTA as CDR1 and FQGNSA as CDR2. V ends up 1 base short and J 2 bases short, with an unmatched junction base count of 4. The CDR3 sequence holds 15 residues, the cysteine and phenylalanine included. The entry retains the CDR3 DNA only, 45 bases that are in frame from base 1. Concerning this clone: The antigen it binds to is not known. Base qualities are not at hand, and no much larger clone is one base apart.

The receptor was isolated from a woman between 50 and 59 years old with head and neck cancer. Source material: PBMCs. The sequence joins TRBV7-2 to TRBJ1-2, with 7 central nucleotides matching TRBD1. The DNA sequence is TGTGCCAGCAGCTTAGTCGCAGGGGGAAACTATGGCTACACCTTC. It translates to CASSLVAGGNYGYTF.